This T cell receptor (beta chain) emerged from a study of shared clonotypes between healthy human individuals. Study processing details: Quality scores were absent from the junction-only immunoSEQ sequences, so filtering differed. The repertoire was sequenced with immunoSEQ multiplex PCR; TCRdb's copy has only in-frame clones and lacks some. Clone size and V and J calls were adopted from that table, with D and trimming inferred from the DNA. The sample contains a few million clones, about 92% of which appear only once. CDR3 size: 16 residues. Germline V gene lookup returns CDR1 SQVTM and CDR2 ANQGSEA. Trimming took off 3 bases at V and 4 bases at J, with 20 bases between the two ends. There were no recent acute infections or vaccinations among the donors, who were healthy HIV-negative adults. Every donor was a Caucasian adult from Nashville, Tennessee.

The chain uses TRBV29-1 and TRBJ2-3; D may be TRBD1 or TRBD2 (6 bases each). The source material was naive CD4+ T cells from PBMCs. The subset here: CD45RA+ positively selected. The clonotype originates from a man between 18 and 29 years old in good health. Some clones in this sample may be carry-over from other donors' samples. The CDR3 region has the DNA TGCAGCGTTGACTCCCCCGGGGGCGGGAACGCAGATACGCAGTATTTT. Its protein is CSVDSPGGGNADTQYF.